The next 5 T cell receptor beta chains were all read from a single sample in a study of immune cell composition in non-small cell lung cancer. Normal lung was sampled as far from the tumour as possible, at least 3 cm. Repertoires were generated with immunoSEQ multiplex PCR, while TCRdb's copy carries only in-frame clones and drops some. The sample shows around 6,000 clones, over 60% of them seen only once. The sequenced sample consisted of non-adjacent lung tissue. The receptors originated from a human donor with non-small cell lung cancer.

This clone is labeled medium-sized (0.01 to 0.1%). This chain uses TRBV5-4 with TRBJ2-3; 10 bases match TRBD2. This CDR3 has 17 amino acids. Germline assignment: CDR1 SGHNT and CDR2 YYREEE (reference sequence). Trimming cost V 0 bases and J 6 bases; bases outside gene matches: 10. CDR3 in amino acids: CASSLGSGGATWDTQYF. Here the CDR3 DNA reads TGTGCCAGCAGCTTGGGAAGCGGGGGGGCTACCTGGGATACGCAGTATTTT.

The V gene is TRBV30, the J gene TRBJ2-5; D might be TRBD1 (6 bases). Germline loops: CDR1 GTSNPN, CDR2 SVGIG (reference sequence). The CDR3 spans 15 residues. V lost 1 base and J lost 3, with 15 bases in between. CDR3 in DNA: TGTGCCTGGAGTGGAGATCGGGCAGGGGAAGAGACCCAGTACTTC. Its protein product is CAWSGDRAGEETQYF.

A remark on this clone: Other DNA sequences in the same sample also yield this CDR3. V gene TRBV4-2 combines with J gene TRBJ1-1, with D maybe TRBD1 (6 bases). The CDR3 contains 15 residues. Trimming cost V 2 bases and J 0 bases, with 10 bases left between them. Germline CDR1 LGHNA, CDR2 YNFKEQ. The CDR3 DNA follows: TGTGCCAGCAGCCAAACCGGGACACTGAACACTGAAGCTTTCTTT. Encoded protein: CASSQTGTLNTEAFF.

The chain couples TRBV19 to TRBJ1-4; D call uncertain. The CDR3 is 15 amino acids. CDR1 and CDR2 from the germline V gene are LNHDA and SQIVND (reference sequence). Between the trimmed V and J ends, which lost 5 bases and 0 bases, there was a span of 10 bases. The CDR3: CASSRSDTTNEKLFF. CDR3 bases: TGTGCCAGTAGTCGGTCCGATACAACTAATGAAAAACTGTTTTTT.

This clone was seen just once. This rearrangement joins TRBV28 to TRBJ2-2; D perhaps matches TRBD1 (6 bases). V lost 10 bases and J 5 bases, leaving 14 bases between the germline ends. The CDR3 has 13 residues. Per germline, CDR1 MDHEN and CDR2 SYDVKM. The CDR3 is CAIRQGRTGELFF. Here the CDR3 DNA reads TGTGCCATCCGCCAGGGGAGAACCGGGGAGCTGTTTTTT. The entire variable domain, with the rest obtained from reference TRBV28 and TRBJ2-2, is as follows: DVKVTQSSRYLVKRTGEKVFLECVQDMDHENMFWYRQDPGLGLRLIYFSYDVKMKEKGDIPEGYSVSREKKERFSLILESASTNQTSMYLCAIRQGRTGELFFGEGSRLTVL.